These 10 T cell receptor beta chains were all obtained from the same sample, sequenced in a study of T-cell memory formation after mild COVID-19. TCRdb reprocessed the 5' RACE reads with MiXCR, giving one entry per CDR3 protein. In the table there are hundreds of thousands of distinct CDR3 sequences, roughly 20% of which are singletons. The specimen sequenced was PBMCs or a T cell subset sorted from them (not recorded which). These receptors were collected from an adult woman who had mild COVID-19 (a few samples of this study predate the infection). Cell type and time point are not known.

The table lists this clonotype with a few counts. The chain links TRBV5-1 to TRBJ1-6; 7 bases map to TRBD1. V lost 4 bases, J lost 8 bases, and 9 bases stayed unmatched. There are 15 residues in the CDR3. The germline CDR1 and CDR2 sequences are SGHRS and YFSETQ. For the CDR3, the DNA is TGCGCCAGCAGCCTCTCAGACAGGGCCCATTCACCCCTCCACTTT. Translating it yields CASSLSDRAHSPLHF.

The chain recombines TRBV5-6 with TRBJ2-7; perhaps D is TRBD1 or TRBD2 (5 bases each). This CDR3 region has 14 residues. CDR1 and CDR2 (germline): SGHDT, YYEEEE. Trimming cost V 4 bases and J 3 bases, with 14 bases left between them. Here the CDR3 DNA reads TGTGCCAGCAGCCCGGCAGGGAGTGGCTACGAGCAGTACTTC. It encodes CASSPAGSGYEQYF.

This clonotype was seen more than once but under ten times. The chain carries TRBV6-2 or TRBV6-3 and TRBJ2-7, with 7 bases fitting TRBD1. Looked up from germline, CDR1 is MNHEY and CDR2 is SVGEGT. J was trimmed by 3 bases and V by 7 bases; bases with no gene match: 6. The CDR3 sequence is 13 residues long. The CDR3 nucleotides read TGTGCCAGCACAACCGGGACAGTCTACGAGCAGTACTTC. Its translation: CASTTGTVYEQYF.

V gene TRBV4-1 combines with J gene TRBJ2-1, with 10 positions matching TRBD2. The CDR3 consists of 16 residues. With 0 bases clipped from V and 3 bases from J, the junction kept 2 bases outside the gene matches. The V gene's germline CDR1 is MGHRA and CDR2 YSYEKL. The CDR3 sequence is CASSQEGLALYNEQFF. The CDR3 DNA follows: TGCGCCAGCAGCCAAGAGGGACTAGCGCTCTACAATGAGCAGTTCTTC.

This clonotype has a handful of counts. V and J are TRBV12-3 or TRBV12-4 and TRBJ2-7; 11 positions agree with TRBD1. This CDR3 has 16 amino acids. V gave up 5 bases and J gave up 5 bases; unmatched junction bases: 11. CDR3 region: CASSPDPGQGANEQYF. DNA for the CDR3: TGTGCCAGCAGTCCCGACCCCGGACAGGGGGCGAACGAGCAGTACTTC.

In this sample, this clonotype turned up a few times. The chain joins TRBV20-1 to TRBJ2-1; D gene uncertain. Trimming shortened V by 1 base and J by 6 bases, and 10 bases separated the two germline ends. Germline V lookup: CDR1 DFQATT, CDR2 SNEGSKA (reference sequence). The CDR3 totals 13 residues. The CDR3 nucleotides read TGCAGTGCTAGAGCAGCTACCCGCAATGAGCAGTTCTTC. Amino acid sequence: CSARAATRNEQFF.

In DNA, the CDR3 is TGTGCCAGCAGACCCGGAGGGGCAGCAGATACGCAGTATTTT. Encoded protein: CASRPGGAADTQYF. The gene calls are TRBV7-9 and TRBJ2-3; D possibly corresponds to TRBD2 (6 bases). The CDR3 contains 14 residues. CDR1 and CDR2 from the germline V gene are SEHNR and FQNEAQ (reference sequence). V lost 6 bases, J lost 4 bases, and 14 bases lay in between.

This clonotype occurred a few times. V and J are TRBV12-5 and TRBJ2-1, with 9 bases lining up with TRBD2. Germline CDR1 and CDR2: LGHNT and FRNRAP. J was trimmed by 6 bases and V by 11 bases; bases with no gene match: 5. The CDR3 is 12 amino acids. The CDR3, as DNA: TGTGCTGGCTCGACTAGCGGCAATGAGCAGTTCTTC. It yields the protein CAGSTSGNEQFF.

This chain joins TRBV7-8 and TRBJ1-1, with 7 bases fitting TRBD1. Germline V lookup: CDR1 SGHVS, CDR2 FQNEAQ. The CDR3 totals 14 residues. The ends lost 5 bases at V and 6 bases at J; junction bases unmatched: 9. The CDR3, as DNA: TGTGCCAGCAGCCGTACGGGAGACAGGGCTGAAGCTTTCTTT. This translates into CASSRTGDRAEAFF.

The chain has TRBV6-4 and TRBJ2-3; 8 bases match TRBD1. The CDR3 has 16 residues. Trimming removed 0 bases from V and 2 bases from J; junction bases left unmatched: 4. Looked up from germline, CDR1 is MRHNA and CDR2 is SNTAGT. The CDR3 protein is CASSDSEQGDTDTQYF. The CDR3 nucleotides are TGTGCCAGCAGTGACTCGGAACAGGGGGACACAGATACGCAGTATTTT.